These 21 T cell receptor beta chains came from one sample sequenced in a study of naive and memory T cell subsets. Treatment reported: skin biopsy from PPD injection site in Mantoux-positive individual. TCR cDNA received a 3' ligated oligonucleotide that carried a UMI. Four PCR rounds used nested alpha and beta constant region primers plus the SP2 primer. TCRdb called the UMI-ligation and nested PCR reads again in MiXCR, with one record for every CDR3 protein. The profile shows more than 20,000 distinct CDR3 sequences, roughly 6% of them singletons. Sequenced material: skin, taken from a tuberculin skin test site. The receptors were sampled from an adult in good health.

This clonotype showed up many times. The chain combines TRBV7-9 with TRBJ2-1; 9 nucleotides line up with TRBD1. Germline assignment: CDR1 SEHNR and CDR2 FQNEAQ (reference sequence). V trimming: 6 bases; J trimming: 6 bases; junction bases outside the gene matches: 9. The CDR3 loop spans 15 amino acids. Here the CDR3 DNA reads TGTGCCAGCAGAATCGGGACAGGGATCTCCAATGAGCAGTTCTTC. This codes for CASRIGTGISNEQFF.

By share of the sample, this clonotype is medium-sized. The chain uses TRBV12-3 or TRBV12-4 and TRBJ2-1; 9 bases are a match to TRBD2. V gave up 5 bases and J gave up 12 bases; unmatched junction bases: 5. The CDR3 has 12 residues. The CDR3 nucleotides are TGTGCCAGCAGTATTAGCGGGAGTGGGCAGTTCTTC. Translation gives CASSISGSGQFF.

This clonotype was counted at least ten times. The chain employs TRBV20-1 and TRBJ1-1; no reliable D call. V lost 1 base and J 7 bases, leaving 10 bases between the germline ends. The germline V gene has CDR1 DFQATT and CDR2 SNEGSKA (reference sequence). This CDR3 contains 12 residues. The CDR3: CSARAGYGEAFF. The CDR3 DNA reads TGCAGTGCTAGAGCGGGTTACGGTGAAGCTTTCTTT.

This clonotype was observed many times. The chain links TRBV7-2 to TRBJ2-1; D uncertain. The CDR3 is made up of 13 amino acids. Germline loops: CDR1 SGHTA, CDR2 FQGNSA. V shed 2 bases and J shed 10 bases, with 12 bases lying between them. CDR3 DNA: TGTGCCAGCAGCTTATTTCGTGCCCCCGAGCAGTTCTTC. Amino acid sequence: CASSLFRAPEQFF.

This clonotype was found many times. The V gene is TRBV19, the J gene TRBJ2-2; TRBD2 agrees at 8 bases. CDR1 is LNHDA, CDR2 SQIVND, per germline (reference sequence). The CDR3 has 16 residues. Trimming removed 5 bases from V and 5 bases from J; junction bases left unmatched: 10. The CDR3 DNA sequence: TGTGCCAGTAGTGCCCATAGCGGGATAGGGACCGGGGAGCTGTTTTTT. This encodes CASSAHSGIGTGELFF.

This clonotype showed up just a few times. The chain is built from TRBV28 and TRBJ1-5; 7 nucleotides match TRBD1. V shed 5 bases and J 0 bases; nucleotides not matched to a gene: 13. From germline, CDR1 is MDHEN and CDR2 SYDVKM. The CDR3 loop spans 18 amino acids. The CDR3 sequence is CASSPPAGGWYSNQPQHF. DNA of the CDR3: TGTGCCAGCAGTCCCCCGGCAGGGGGGTGGTATAGCAATCAGCCCCAGCATTTT.

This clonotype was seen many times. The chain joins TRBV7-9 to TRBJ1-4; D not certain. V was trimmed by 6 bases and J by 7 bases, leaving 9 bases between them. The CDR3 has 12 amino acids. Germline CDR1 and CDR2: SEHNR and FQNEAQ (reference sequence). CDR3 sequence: CASSLGGEKLFF. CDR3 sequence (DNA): TGTGCCAGCAGTCTCGGTGGTGAAAAACTGTTTTTT.

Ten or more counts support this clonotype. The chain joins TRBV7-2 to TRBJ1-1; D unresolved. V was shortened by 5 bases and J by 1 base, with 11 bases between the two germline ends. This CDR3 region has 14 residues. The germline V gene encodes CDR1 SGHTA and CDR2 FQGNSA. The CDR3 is CASSPRVTNTEAFF. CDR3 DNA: TGTGCCAGCAGCCCGCGAGTCACGAACACTGAAGCTTTCTTT.

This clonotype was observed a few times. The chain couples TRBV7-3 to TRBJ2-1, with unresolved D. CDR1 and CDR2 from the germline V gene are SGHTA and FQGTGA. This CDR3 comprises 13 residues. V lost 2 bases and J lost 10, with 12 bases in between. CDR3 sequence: CASSLAPRAEQFF. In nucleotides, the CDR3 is TGTGCCAGCAGCTTAGCCCCCAGAGCGGAGCAGTTCTTC.

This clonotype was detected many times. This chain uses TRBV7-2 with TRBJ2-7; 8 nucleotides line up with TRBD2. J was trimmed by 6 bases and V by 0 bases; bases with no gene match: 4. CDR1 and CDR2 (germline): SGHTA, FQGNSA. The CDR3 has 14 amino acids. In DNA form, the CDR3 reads TGTGCCAGCAGCTTAGCGGCCGGGAGGGGCGAGCAGTACTTC. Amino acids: CASSLAAGRGEQYF. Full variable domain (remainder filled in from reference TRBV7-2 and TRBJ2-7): GAGVSQSPSNKVTEKGKDVELRCDPISGHTALYWYRQSLGQGLEFLIYFQGNSAPDKSGLPSDRFSAERTGGSVSTLTIQRTQQEDSAVYLCASSLAAGRGEQYFGPGTRLTVT.

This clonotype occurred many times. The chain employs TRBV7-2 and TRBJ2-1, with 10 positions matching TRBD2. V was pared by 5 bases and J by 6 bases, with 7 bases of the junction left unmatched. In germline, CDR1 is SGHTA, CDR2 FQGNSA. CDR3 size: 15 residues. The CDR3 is CASSMLAGVINEQFF. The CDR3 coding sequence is TGTGCCAGCAGCATGCTAGCGGGAGTGATCAATGAGCAGTTCTTC.

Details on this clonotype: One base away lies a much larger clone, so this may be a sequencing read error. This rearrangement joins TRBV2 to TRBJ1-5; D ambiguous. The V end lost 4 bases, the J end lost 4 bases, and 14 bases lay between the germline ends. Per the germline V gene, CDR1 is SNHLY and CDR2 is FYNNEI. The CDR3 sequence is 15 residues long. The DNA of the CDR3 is TGTGCCAGCAGTGTAGGGTTGTCAGGTAATCAGCCCCAGCATTTT. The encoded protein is CASSVGLSGNQPQHF.

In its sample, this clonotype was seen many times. In DNA, the CDR3 is TGTGCCAGCAGCTTAGGGGGGACTAGCGGTTACGAGACCCAGTACTTC. Translating gives CASSLGGTSGYETQYF. The chain uses TRBV11-2 and TRBJ2-5; 11 bases are a match to TRBD2. The CDR3 runs 16 residues. V gave up 1 base and J gave up 5 bases; unmatched junction bases: 6. The germline V gene has CDR1 SGHAT and CDR2 FQNNGV.

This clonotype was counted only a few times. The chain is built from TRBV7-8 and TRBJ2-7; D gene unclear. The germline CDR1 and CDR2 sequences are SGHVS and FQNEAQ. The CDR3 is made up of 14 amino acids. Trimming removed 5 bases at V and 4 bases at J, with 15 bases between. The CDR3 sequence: CASSAPSQRYEQYF. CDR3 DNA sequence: TGTGCCAGCAGCGCCCCCTCACAGAGATACGAGCAGTACTTC.

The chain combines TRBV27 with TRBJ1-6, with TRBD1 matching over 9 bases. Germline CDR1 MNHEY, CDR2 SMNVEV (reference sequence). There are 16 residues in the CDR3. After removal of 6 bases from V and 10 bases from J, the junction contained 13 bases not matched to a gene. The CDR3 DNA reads TGTGCCAGCAGAGAGCCAACTACAGGGGGCGGATCACCCCTCCACTTT. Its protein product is CASREPTTGGGSPLHF.

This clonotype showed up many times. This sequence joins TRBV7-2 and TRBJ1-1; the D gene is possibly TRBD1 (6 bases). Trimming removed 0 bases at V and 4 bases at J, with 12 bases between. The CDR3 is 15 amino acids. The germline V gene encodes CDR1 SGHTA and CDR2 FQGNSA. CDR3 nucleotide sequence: TGTGCCAGCAGCTTAGCAGGGGGAAGCGGCACTGAAGCTTTCTTT. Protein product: CASSLAGGSGTEAFF. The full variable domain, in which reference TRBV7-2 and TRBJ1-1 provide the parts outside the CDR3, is GAGVSQSPSNKVTEKGKDVELRCDPISGHTALYWYRQSLGQGLEFLIYFQGNSAPDKSGLPSDRFSAERTGGSVSTLTIQRTQQEDSAVYLCASSLAGGSGTEAFFGQGTRLTVV.

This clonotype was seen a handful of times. CDR3 sequence (DNA): TGTGCCAGCAGTCTTGCCCCCCCACGGGGCGCAGATACGCAGTATTTT. Protein product: CASSLAPPRGADTQYF. This chain links TRBV27 with TRBJ2-3; D tentatively fits TRBD1 or TRBD2 (5 bases each). Germline CDR1 and CDR2: MNHEY and SMNVEV (reference sequence). There are 16 residues in the CDR3. V lost 5 bases and J 4 bases, leaving 19 bases between the germline ends.

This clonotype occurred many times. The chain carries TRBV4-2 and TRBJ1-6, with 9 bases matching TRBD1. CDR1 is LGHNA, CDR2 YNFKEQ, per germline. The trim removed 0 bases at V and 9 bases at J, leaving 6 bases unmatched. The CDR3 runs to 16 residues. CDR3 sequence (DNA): TGTGCCAGCAGCCAAGATGGACAGGGGAGAAGTTCACCCCTCCACTTT. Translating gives CASSQDGQGRSSPLHF.

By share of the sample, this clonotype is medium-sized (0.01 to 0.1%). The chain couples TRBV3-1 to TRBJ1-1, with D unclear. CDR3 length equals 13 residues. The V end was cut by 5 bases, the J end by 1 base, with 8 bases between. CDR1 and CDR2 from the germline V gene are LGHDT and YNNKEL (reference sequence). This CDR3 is CASSRTSNTEAFF. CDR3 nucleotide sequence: TGTGCCAGCAGCAGGACCTCGAACACTGAAGCTTTCTTT.

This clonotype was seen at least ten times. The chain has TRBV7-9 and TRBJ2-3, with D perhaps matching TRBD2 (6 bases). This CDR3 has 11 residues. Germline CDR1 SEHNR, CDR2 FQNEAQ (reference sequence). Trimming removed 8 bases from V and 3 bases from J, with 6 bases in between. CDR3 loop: CASGRTDTQYF. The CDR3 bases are TGTGCCAGCGGGAGGACAGATACGCAGTATTTT.

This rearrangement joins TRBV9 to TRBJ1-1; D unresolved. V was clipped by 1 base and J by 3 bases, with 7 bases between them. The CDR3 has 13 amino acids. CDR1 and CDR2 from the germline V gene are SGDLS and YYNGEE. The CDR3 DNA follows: TGTGCCAGCAGCGTAAGCACTTACACTGAAGCTTTCTTT. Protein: CASSVSTYTEAFF.